A single sample gave rise to the 18 T cell receptor beta chains below, sequenced in a study of T cells in Graves' hyperthyroidism and ophthalmopathy. It was RNA transcripts that yielded the amplified TCR beta CDR3 regions. The TCR CDR3 was amplified in a first-round RT-PCR using the HTBI primer set. Each CDR3 protein gets one entry after TCRdb re-called the multiplex PCR reads with MiXCR. The sample holds 600,000 to 900,000 distinct CDR3 sequences, approximately 16% seen once. The sample was blood. The receptors here all came from a man younger than 35 with Graves' hyperthyroidism.

The chain joins TRBV19 to TRBJ2-1; 9 bases align to TRBD2. The CDR3 spans 14 residues. The germline CDR1 and CDR2 sequences are LNHDA and SQIVND (reference sequence). The V segment lost 9 bases and the J segment 5 bases; nucleotides outside the gene matches: 8. The CDR3 is CASQREARHNEQFF. CDR3 nucleotides: TGTGCCAGCCAGCGGGAGGCCCGCCACAATGAGCAGTTCTTC.

This clonotype has at least ten counts. The gene calls are TRBV10-3 and TRBJ2-7; 8 bases align to TRBD1. CDR3 length: 15 residues. Germline assignment: CDR1 ENHRY and CDR2 SYGVKD. V lost 6 bases, J lost 0 bases, and 7 bases stayed unmatched. The CDR3 loop reads CAISGDRTYSYEQYF. The CDR3 nucleotides read TGTGCCATCAGCGGGGACAGGACCTACTCCTACGAGCAGTACTTC.

Here the CDR3 reads CSARDLGQGFGNEQYF. The DNA for the CDR3 is TGCAGTGCTAGAGATTTAGGACAGGGCTTCGGTAACGAGCAGTACTTC. The chain recombines TRBV20-1 with TRBJ2-7, with 8 positions matching TRBD1. V shed 0 bases and J 5 bases; nucleotides not matched to a gene: 12. Germline V CDR1 and CDR2: DFQATT, SNEGSKA (reference sequence). The CDR3 runs to 16 residues.

This clonotype was seen many times. This chain's CDR3 is CASSGGQGYGYTF. Written as DNA, the CDR3 is TGTGCCAGCAGCGGGGGACAGGGTTATGGCTACACCTTC. The V gene is TRBV28, the J gene TRBJ1-2, with 9 bases aligning to TRBD1. Germline CDR1 reads MDHEN; CDR2 reads SYDVKM. This CDR3 is built from 13 residues. With V trimmed by 6 bases and J by 5 bases, 4 bases remained unmatched.

There are many counts of this clonotype. This sequence joins TRBV28 and TRBJ2-7; D may correspond to TRBD1 or TRBD2 (5 bases each). This CDR3 is 15 amino acids long. V lost 3 bases and J 3 bases, leaving 15 bases between the germline ends. CDR1 and CDR2 from the germline V gene are MDHEN and SYDVKM. CDR3 loop: CASSFWGRSGYEQYF. CDR3 bases: TGTGCCAGCAGTTTTTGGGGGAGAAGTGGCTACGAGCAGTACTTC.

In this sample, this clonotype turned up many times. The chain carries TRBV7-9 and TRBJ2-1, with 10 bases fitting TRBD2. CDR1 is SEHNR and CDR2 is FQNEAQ in the germline V gene (reference sequence). The CDR3 extends over 16 amino acids. With V trimmed by 1 base and J by 9 bases, 9 bases remained unmatched. CDR3 sequence reads: CASSLEQAGGPGEQFF. CDR3 sequence (DNA): TGTGCCAGCAGCTTAGAGCAAGCGGGAGGGCCGGGTGAGCAGTTCTTC.

V and J are TRBV7-9 and TRBJ1-6; TRBD1 aligns across 10 bases. The CDR3 is made up of 19 amino acids. Trimming cost V 3 bases and J 0 bases; bases outside gene matches: 8. Germline lookup yields CDR1 SEHNR and CDR2 FQNEAQ (reference sequence). The CDR3 sequence: CASSLLQGQGSSYNSPLHF. CDR3 in DNA: TGTGCCAGCAGCTTGCTGCAGGGACAGGGGAGCTCCTATAATTCACCCCTCCACTTT.

This clonotype was seen a handful of times. The chain recombines TRBV5-1 with TRBJ2-7; TRBD1 agrees at 10 bases. Germline V CDR1 and CDR2: SGHRS, YFSETQ. The V and J ends lost 4 bases and 3 bases, in that order; junction bases with no gene match: 13. The CDR3 covers 17 residues. The DNA of the CDR3 is TGCGCCAGCAGCCCCCCGACCCTCCGGGACAGGGGCTACGAGCAGTACTTC. As protein: CASSPPTLRDRGYEQYF.

The sample holds many counts of this clonotype. The J gene is TRBJ1-1, the V gene TRBV6-2 or TRBV6-3, with D unresolved. Germline V gene lookup returns CDR1 MNHEY and CDR2 SVGEGT. The CDR3 extends over 12 amino acids. Between the trimmed V and J ends, which lost 6 bases and 7 bases, there was a span of 12 bases. The CDR3 loop reads CASSPGESEAFF. The CDR3 DNA reads TGTGCCAGCAGCCCCGGGGAAAGTGAAGCTTTCTTT.

The V gene is TRBV7-9, the J gene TRBJ1-4; tentative D call: TRBD1 (6 bases). The CDR3 is made up of 15 amino acids. V dropped 0 bases and J dropped 8 bases, with 13 bases sitting between them. CDR1 is SEHNR and CDR2 is FQNEAQ in the germline V gene (reference sequence). This CDR3 reads CASSLALRRGEKLFF. CDR3 DNA: TGTGCCAGCAGCTTAGCGCTCAGAAGGGGGGAAAAACTGTTTTTT.

This clonotype was detected ten times or more. The chain has TRBV14 and TRBJ2-7; D is undetermined. CDR3 size: 14 residues. Trimming removed 3 bases at V and 9 bases at J, with 18 bases between. Germline V gene data show CDR1 as SGHDN and CDR2 as FVKESK. In DNA form, the CDR3 reads TGTGCCAGCAGCCACCCGAACGTTGGTACCCGGCAGTACTTC. It translates to CASSHPNVGTRQYF.

There are a few counts of this clonotype. The genes are TRBV12-3 or TRBV12-4 and TRBJ2-1; TRBD2 might be the D (6 bases). With 3 bases removed from V and 6 bases from J, the gap between germline ends came to 12 bases. The CDR3 has 14 residues. The CDR3 loop is CASSFGWGGNEQFF. CDR3 nucleotide sequence: TGTGCCAGCAGTTTCGGGTGGGGAGGCAATGAGCAGTTCTTC.

This clonotype was counted many times. The rearrangement uses TRBV12-3 or TRBV12-4 and TRBJ2-7; D is perhaps TRBD1 (8 bases). V shed 6 bases and J shed 4 bases, with 13 bases lying between them. The length of the CDR3 is 13 residues. CDR3 amino acids: CASRQGGVYEQYF. CDR3 bases: TGTGCCAGCAGACAGGGGGGGGTTTACGAGCAGTACTTC.

This clonotype was seen repeatedly, ten times or more. The chain is built from TRBV18 and TRBJ2-7; D is unclear. Per germline, CDR1 KGHSH and CDR2 LQKENI. V gave up 3 bases and J gave up 1 base, with 7 bases separating them. CDR3 length equals 13 residues. The CDR3 sequence is CASSPQVSYEQYF. CDR3 in DNA: TGTGCCAGCTCACCGCAGGTTTCCTACGAGCAGTACTTC.

The sample holds many counts of this clonotype. The genes are TRBV20-1 and TRBJ2-5, with unresolved D. The V gene lost 0 bases and the J gene lost 1 base, with 12 bases spanning the gap. The CDR3 contains 15 residues. Germline assignment: CDR1 DFQATT and CDR2 SNEGSKA (reference sequence). This CDR3 reads CSARDRLTPQETQYF. CDR3 DNA: TGCAGTGCTAGAGATAGGTTGACTCCCCAAGAGACCCAGTACTTC.

The chain links TRBV20-1 to TRBJ2-7; 9 bases align to TRBD2. Unmatched junction bases numbered 5, after V lost 0 bases and J lost 2 bases. The CDR3 covers 15 residues. Germline V gene sequence: CDR1 DFQATT, CDR2 SNEGSKA (reference sequence). CDR3: CSARDPSGRPYEQYF. The CDR3 DNA reads as TGCAGTGCTAGAGATCCCAGCGGGAGGCCCTACGAGCAGTACTTC.

This clonotype was observed many times. The V and J genes are TRBV6-5 and TRBJ1-5; D possibly corresponds to TRBD1 (6 bases). Trimming removed 0 bases at V and 7 bases at J, with 10 bases between. The CDR3 covers 14 residues. Germline V gene sequence: CDR1 MNHEY, CDR2 SVGAGI. The CDR3 DNA reads as TGTGCCAGCAGTTACTCGCGGGGGGGCCAGCCCCAGCATTTT. It encodes CASSYSRGGQPQHF.

This clonotype has a count of ten or more. This rearrangement joins TRBV7-2 to TRBJ2-1; TRBD2 agrees at 8 bases. Germline-derived CDR1 and CDR2 are SGHTA and FQGNSA. The CDR3 is made up of 16 amino acids. V lost 5 bases to trimming and J lost 1 base; unmatched junction nucleotides: 7. CDR3 sequence (DNA): TGTGCCAGCAGCCAGACTAGCGATTTATCCTACAATGAGCAGTTCTTC. Its translation: CASSQTSDLSYNEQFF.